This is a list of T cell receptor beta chains from one sample in a study of T cells in Graves' hyperthyroidism and ophthalmopathy. One entry per CDR3 protein results from TCRdb running MiXCR on the multiplex PCR reads. The sample gives 700,000 to 950,000 distinct CDR3 sequences, about 35% of which show up once; more than 25% is in the top ten. Sequenced material: blood. The receptors stem from a woman aged 35 to 49 with Graves' hyperthyroidism. CDR3s include the opening cysteine and the closing phenylalanine or tryptophan. The D gene is left open where the match is weak.

.	TRBV19	TRBJ2-2	CASSRGGSCFF
.	TRBV7-2	TRBJ2-6	CASPPGGANVLTF
.	TRBV6-5	TRBJ1-5	CASRTVYQPQHF
.	TRBV7-2	TRBJ1-2	CASSLDYGGGYTF
.	TRBV11-3	TRBJ2-5	CASSSVREEVETQYF
TRBD2	TRBV20-1	TRBJ2-5	CSAFSGGRETQYF
.	TRBV6-1	TRBJ1-2	CASLNRGANYGYTF
.	TRBV20-1	TRBJ1-5	CSARPQLGQPQHF
.	TRBV10-2	TRBJ2-5	CASSGEALGETQYF
.	TRBV4-1	TRBJ1-2	CASSQGAYYGYTF
.	TRBV7-3	TRBJ1-2	CASRPKTGYGYGYTF
.	TRBV10-2	TRBJ1-5	CASSESTGQEHF
.	TRBV20-1	TRBJ1-4	CSARGSGNEKLFF
.	TRBV29-1	TRBJ1-2	CSVAGARAYGYTF
TRBD1	TRBV10-3	TRBJ2-6	CASSRTGYSGANVLTF
.	TRBV20-1	TRBJ1-2	CSARDTEAYRGYTF
.	TRBV12-3/TRBV12-4	TRBJ2-2	CASSFYRVNTGELFF
TRBD1	TRBV6-1	TRBJ2-2	CASGMRQGVSVGELFF
.	TRBV19	TRBJ1-2	CASNGLTEGTQGYTF
.	TRBV19	TRBJ1-2	CASSPVFGGGGGYTF
.	TRBV24-1	TRBJ2-5	CASSRFQRVRQKETQYF
TRBD1	TRBV20-1	TRBJ2-5	CSAREGQLQETQYF
.	TRBV29-1	TRBJ1-2	CSVELVGASYGYTF
TRBD1	TRBV5-1	TRBJ1-2	CASTTGTGTYENTF
.	TRBV4-2	TRBJ1-3	CASSPRGTGVRDTIYF
TRBD1	TRBV6-5	TRBJ1-6	CASSSLTGRSSYNSPLHF
TRBD1	TRBV6-6	TRBJ1-5	CASTGTGGNQPQHF
.	TRBV20-1	TRBJ1-1	CSARVQGGGTEAFF
.	TRBV18	TRBJ1-2	CASSPDSLGGYTF
TRBD1	TRBV10-3	TRBJ2-5	CAIGDREQETQYF
TRBD1	TRBV6-1	TRBJ2-7	CASSGMTGDEQYF
.	TRBV25-1	TRBJ2-2	CASSPLRGRLNTGELFF
TRBD2	TRBV25-1	TRBJ2-2	CASSLMSGATGELFF
.	TRBV27	TRBJ2-5	CASSLKTGQETQYF
.	TRBV10-3	TRBJ1-5	CAISVGLPNQPQHF
.	TRBV20-1	TRBJ2-5	CSARSPEGQETQYF
TRBD2	TRBV7-9	TRBJ2-5	CASSPGTSGRGDTQYF
TRBD1	TRBV12-3/TRBV12-4	TRBJ1-5	CASSSGTDPNQPQHF
TRBD1	TRBV12-3/TRBV12-4	TRBJ1-5	CASRETGAGNQPQHF
.	TRBV19	TRBJ1-2	CASSDKGKGYGYTF
TRBD1	TRBV15	TRBJ1-1	CATSRDISGTGGGTEAFF
.	TRBV18	TRBJ2-5	CASSPPVLADETQYF
TRBD2	TRBV7-4	TRBJ2-7	CASSRKLAGGSYEQYF
.	TRBV11-3	TRBJ1-4	CASSPRTSTSEKLFF